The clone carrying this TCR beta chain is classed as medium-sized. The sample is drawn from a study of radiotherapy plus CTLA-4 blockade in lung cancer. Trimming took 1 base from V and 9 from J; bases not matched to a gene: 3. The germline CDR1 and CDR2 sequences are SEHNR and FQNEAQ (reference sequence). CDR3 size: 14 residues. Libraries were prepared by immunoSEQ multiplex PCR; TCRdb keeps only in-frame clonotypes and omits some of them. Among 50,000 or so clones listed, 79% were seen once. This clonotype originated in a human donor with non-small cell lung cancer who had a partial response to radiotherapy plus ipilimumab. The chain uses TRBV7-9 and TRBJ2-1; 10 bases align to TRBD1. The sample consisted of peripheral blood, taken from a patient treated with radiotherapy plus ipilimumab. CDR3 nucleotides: TGTGCCAGCAGCTTAGGACAGGGGGCCAGTGAGCAGTTCTTC. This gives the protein CASSLGQGASEQFF. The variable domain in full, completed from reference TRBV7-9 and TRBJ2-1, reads DTGVSQNPRHKITKRGQNVTFRCDPISEHNRLYWYRQTLGQGPEFLTYFQNEAQLEKSRLLSDRFSAERPKGSFSTLEIQRTEQGDSAMYLCASSLGQGASEQFFGPGTRLTVL.